This TCR beta chain is drawn from a study of blood T cell repertoires in COVID-19. V was clipped by 2 bases and J by 6 bases; unmatched bases: 3. CDR3 length equals 15 residues. Germline CDR1 WSHSY, CDR2 SAAADI. The assay was immunoSEQ multiplex PCR, and TCRdb's table has in-frame clones only and misses some. The profile shows about 140,000 clones, roughly 80% of them singletons. This clone was counted between two and nine times. The receptor's source is a man aged 50 to 59 with acute or convalescent COVID-19. The sequencing input was peripheral blood. V and J are TRBV10-2 and TRBJ1-5, with TRBD1 matching 11 bases. CDR3 region: CASSEGQGAAQPQHF. The CDR3 DNA is TGCGCCAGCAGTGAGGGACAGGGGGCTGCTCAGCCCCAGCATTTT.